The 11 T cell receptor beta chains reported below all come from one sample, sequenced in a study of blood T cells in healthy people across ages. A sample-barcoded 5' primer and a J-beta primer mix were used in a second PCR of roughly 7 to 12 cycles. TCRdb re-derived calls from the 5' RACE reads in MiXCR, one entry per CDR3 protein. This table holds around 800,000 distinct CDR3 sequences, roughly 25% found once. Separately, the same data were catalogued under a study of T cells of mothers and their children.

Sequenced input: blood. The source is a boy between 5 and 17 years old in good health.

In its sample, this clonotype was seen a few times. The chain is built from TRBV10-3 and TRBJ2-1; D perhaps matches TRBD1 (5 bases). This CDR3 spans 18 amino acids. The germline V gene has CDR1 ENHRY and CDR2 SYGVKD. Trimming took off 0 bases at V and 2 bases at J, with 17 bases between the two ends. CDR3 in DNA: TGTGCCATCAGTGAGTCTGGTTTCTTGGGGCACCCCTACAATGAGCAGTTCTTC. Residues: CAISESGFLGHPYNEQFF.

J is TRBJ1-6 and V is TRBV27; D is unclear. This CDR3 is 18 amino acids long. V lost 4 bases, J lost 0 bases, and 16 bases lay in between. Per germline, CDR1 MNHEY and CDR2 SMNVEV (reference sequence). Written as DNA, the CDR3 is TGTGCCAGCAGTTCCACACCTCCCGTGAGCTCCTATAATTCACCCCTCCACTTT. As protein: CASSSTPPVSSYNSPLHF.

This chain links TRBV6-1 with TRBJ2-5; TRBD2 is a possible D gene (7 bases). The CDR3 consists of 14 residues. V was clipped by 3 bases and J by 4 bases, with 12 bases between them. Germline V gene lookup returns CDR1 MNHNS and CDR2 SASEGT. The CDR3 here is CASSDPGGRETQYF. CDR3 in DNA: TGTGCCAGCAGTGACCCGGGGGGCCGAGAGACCCAGTACTTC.

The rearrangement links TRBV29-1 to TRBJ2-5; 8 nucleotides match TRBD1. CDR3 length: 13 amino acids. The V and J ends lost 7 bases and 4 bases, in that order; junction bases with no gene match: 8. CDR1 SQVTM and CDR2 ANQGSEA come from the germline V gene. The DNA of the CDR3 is TGCAGCGCCGGCGGACAGGGAAGAGAGACCCAGTACTTC. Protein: CSAGGQGRETQYF.

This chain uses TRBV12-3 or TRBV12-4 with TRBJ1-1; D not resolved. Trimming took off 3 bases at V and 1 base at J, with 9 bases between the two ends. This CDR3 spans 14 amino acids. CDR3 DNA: TGTGCCAGCAGTTTCGCGCTGAAGAACACTGAAGCTTTCTTT. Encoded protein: CASSFALKNTEAFF.

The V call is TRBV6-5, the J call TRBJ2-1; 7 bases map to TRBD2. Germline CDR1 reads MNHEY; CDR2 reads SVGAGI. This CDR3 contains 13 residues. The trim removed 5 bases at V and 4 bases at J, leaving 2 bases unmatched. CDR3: CASSISGYNEQFF. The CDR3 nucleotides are TGTGCCAGCAGTATTAGCGGGTACAATGAGCAGTTCTTC.

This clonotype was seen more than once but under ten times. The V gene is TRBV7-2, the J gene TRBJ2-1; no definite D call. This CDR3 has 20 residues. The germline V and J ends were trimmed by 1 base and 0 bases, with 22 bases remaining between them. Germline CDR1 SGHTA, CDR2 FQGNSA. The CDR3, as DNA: TGTGCCAGCAGCTTAGTTGGTAGGGTGCTCGCGCCGAGCTCCTACAATGAGCAGTTCTTC. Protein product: CASSLVGRVLAPSSYNEQFF.

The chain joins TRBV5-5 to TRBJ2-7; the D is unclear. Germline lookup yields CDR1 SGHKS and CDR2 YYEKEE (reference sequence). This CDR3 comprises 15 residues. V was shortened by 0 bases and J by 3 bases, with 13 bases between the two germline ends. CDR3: CASSLDSSNLYEQYF. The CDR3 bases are TGTGCCAGCAGCTTGGACTCCTCAAATCTCTACGAGCAGTACTTC.

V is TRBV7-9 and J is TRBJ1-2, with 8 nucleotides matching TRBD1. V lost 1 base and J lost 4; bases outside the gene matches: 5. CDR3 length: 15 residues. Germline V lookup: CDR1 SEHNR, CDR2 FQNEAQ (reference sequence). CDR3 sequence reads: CASSLGGQARYGYTF. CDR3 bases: TGTGCCAGCAGCTTAGGGGGACAGGCTCGCTATGGCTACACCTTC. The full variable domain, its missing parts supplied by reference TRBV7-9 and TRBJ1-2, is DTGVSQNPRHKITKRGQNVTFRCDPISEHNRLYWYRQTLGQGPEFLTYFQNEAQLEKSRLLSDRFSAERPKGSFSTLEIQRTEQGDSAMYLCASSLGGQARYGYTFGSGTRLTVV.

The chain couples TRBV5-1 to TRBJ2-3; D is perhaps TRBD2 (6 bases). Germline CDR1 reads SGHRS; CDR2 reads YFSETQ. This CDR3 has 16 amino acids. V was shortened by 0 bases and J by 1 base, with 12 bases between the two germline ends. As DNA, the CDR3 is TGCGCCAGCAGCTTGGTTAATAGCGGAGGCACAGATACGCAGTATTTT. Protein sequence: CASSLVNSGGTDTQYF.

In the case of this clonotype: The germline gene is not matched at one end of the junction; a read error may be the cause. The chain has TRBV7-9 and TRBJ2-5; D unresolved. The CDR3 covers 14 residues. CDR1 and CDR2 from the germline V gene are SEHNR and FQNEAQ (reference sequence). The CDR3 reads CACSLPRSQETQYF. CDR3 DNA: TGTGCCTGCAGCTTACCCAGATCCCAAGAGACCCAGTACTTC. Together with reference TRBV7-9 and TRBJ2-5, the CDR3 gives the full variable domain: DTGVSQNPRHKITKRGQNVTFRCDPISEHNRLYWYRQTLGQGPEFLTYFQNEAQLEKSRLLSDRFSAERPKGSFSTLEIQRTEQGDSAMYLCACSLPRSQETQYFGPGTRLLVL.